This T cell receptor (beta chain) was recorded in a study of OX40 agonist ivuxolimab in advanced cancers. CDR3 length equals 14 residues. Germline lookup yields CDR1 SNHLY and CDR2 FYNNEI. V was pared by 4 bases and J by 0 bases, with 7 bases between. Only in-frame clones appear in the TCRdb table, and some are missing; sequencing was by immunoSEQ multiplex PCR. The data show approximately 12,000 clones, around 66% seen once. This clone has only a few counts. The genes are TRBV2 and TRBJ2-1; tentatively, D is TRBD1 (6 bases). This clonotype was obtained from an adult with an advanced solid tumor such as melanoma, head and neck, liver or kidney cancer. Sequenced here: CD4+ or CD8+ T cells sorted from blood, sampled in a trial of the OX40 agonist ivuxolimab. In nucleotides, the CDR3 is TGTGCCAGCAGTGTGGACAGCTCCTACAATGAGCAGTTCTTC. Translation: CASSVDSSYNEQFF.